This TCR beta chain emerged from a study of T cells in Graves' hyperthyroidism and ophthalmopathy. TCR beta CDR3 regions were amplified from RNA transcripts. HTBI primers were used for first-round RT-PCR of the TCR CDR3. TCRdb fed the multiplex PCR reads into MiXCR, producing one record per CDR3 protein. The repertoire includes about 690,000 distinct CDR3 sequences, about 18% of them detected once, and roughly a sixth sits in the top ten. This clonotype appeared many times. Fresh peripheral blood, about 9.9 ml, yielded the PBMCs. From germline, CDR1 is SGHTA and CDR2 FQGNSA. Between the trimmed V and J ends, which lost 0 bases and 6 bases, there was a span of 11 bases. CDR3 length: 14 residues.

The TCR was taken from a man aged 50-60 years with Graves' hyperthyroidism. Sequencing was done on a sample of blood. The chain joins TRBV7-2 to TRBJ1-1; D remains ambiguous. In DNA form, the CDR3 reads TGTGCCAGCAGCTTAGCTGGGTTTTGGTCTGAAGCTTTCTTT. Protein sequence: CASSLAGFWSEAFF.